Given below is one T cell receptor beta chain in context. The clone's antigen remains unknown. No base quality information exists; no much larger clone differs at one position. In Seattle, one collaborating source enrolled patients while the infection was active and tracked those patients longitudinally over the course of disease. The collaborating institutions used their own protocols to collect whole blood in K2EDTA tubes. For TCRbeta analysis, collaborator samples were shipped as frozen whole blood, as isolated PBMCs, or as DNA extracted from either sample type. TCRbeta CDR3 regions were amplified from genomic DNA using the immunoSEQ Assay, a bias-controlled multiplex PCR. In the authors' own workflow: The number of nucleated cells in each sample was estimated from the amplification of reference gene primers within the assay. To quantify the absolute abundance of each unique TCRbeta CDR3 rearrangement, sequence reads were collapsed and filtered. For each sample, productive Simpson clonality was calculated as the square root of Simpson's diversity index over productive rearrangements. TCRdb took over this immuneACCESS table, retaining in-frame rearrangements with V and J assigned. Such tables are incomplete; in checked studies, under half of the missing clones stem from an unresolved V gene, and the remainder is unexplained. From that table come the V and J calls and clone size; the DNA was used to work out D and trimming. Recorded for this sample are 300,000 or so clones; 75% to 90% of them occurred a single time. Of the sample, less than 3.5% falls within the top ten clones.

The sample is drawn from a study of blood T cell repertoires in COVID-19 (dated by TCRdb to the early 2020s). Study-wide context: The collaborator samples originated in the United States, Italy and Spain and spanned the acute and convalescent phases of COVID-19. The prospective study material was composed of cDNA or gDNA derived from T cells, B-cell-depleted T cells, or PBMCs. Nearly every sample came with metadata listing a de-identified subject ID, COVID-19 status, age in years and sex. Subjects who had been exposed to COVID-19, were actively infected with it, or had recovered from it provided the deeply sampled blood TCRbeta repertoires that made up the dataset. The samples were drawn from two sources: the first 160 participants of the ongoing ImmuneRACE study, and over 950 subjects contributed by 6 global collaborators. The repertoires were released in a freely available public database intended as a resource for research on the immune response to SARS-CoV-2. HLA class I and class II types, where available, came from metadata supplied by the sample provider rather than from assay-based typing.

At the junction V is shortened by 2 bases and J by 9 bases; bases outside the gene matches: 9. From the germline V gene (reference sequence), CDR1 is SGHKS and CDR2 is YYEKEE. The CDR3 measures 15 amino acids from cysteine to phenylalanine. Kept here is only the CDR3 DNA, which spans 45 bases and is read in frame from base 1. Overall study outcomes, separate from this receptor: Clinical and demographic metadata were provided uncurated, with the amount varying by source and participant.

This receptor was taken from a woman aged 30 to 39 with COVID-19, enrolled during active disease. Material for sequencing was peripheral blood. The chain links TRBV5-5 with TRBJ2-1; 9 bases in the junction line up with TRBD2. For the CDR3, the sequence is CASSFRLAGIGEQFF. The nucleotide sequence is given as TGTGCCAGCAGCTTTCGGCTAGCGGGAATTGGTGAGCAGTTCTTC.